This note documents a single T cell receptor beta chain sequence. Its cognate antigen has yet to be identified. Nothing much larger sits one base from this clone, and base qualities are not available. The time point label here, explained by the study, means: cells obtained before transplantation from donor or recipient. CD3+CD4+ and CD3+CD8+ populations were FACS-sorted from unstimulated pre-transplant donor and recipient cells taken from spleen or lymph nodes. There are 19 amino acids in the CDR3, from cysteine to phenylalanine inclusive. The only DNA kept is the CDR3, 57 bases in frame from the first base. CDR1 SGDLS and CDR2 YYNGEE were looked up in the germline V gene. Cut back by 0 bases and 5 bases, the V and J ends lie 23 bases apart. The data originate from a study of graft-versus-host responses after intestinal transplantation (dated by TCRdb to 2020 to 2023). About the investigation overall: The transplants that recipients got were multivisceral, liver-intestinal, or isolated intestinal. After intestinal transplantation, graft-versus-host and host-versus-graft alloreactive T cell clones in the graft, circulation and bone marrow were tracked using bulk TCR-beta CDR3 sequencing. A peak of at least 4% donor T cells among recipient peripheral blood mononuclear cells was the definition used for donor T cell macrochimerism. To identify alloreactive clones, pre-transplant mixed lymphocyte reaction products were sequenced and then compared with unstimulated pre-transplant donor and recipient T cells. Instead of going to the commercial service, samples from a few later patients were sequenced in-house on an Illumina MiSeq and processed with MiXCR. The cohort enrolled 20 to 30 intestinal transplant recipients including one retransplant, and 3 patients lacking pretransplant specimens were excluded. Anti-thymocyte globulin induction was given to all recipients, followed by maintenance tacrolimus and steroids for approximately 3 years.

Preparation of the library involved the immunoSEQ multiplex PCR assay. For most patients, genomic DNA was isolated with the Qiagen DNeasy Blood and Tissue Kit and shipped frozen to Adaptive Biotechnologies for TCR sequencing. For most patients, genomic DNA was subjected to high-throughput TCR-beta CDR3 sequencing by Adaptive Biotechnologies. In the authors' own workflow: TCR sequencing data for roughly 17 patients were retrieved from Adaptive's ImmunoSEQ software; a few other patients were processed with MiXCR and VDJtools. CD4 versus CD8 sorting errors were corrected by removing sequences found in both subsets at a frequency ratio below 5:1. CDR3 nucleotide sequences shared between donor and recipient were removed because the origin of such sequences could not be assigned. At least 2-fold expansion over unstimulated cells and a minimum CFSE-low frequency of 0.002% (template counts) or 0.001% (read counts) were required for clones to be classified as alloreactive. A clone was considered mappable if detected in the sequenced pre-transplant spleen, lymph node, or MLR CFSE-low populations of the donor or recipient. Cumulative frequency of alloreactive clones was calculated as a percentage of all sequences weighted by copy number. As stored in TCRdb, this immuneACCESS dataset retains in-frame rearrangements with V and J assigned. A fraction of the clones does not appear; measured against another copy, unresolved V genes explain less than half of the discrepancy, and the remainder lacks a known reason. V, J and clone size derive from that table, while D and trimming were established from the DNA sequence. This sample gives some 85,000 clones in total; 80% to 90% of them show up just once. The ten largest clones take up around 8% of the sample.

On the study overall, not on this receptor specifically: High GvH to HvG T cell clonal ratios were observed in the allografts of patients with donor T cell macrochimerism. Early after transplant, peak levels of circulating GvH clones were found to be associated with declines in HvG clones. The relatively low number and heterogeneity of intestinal transplant patients limited the conclusions. GvH clones were detected in recipient bone marrow, and some of these GvH clones were observed earlier in ileal mucosa or blood, consistent with an intestinal mucosal origin.

The specimen was unstimulated CD8+ T cells sorted from spleen or lymph node cells, collected before transplant. This clonotype originated in a human donor who was the organ donor for an intestinal transplant. The chain was built from TRBV9 and TRBJ2-2; TRBD2 could be the D gene, as 6 bases match. DNA sequence: TGTGCCAGCAGCGTAGGTCTTATTCTGGGATCCCGGGAGACCGGGGAGCTGTTTTTT. This codes for CASSVGLILGSRETGELFF.